Listed below are T cell receptor beta chains from one sample, sequenced in a study of post-analysis software for immune sequencing data. In TCRdb, the PCR reads were re-called with MiXCR into one record per CDR3 protein. Among 750,000 to 900,000 distinct CDR3 sequences, 46% were seen once, and the ten largest hold roughly 4.9%. The sequenced material came from blood. The receptor source for this set is a girl aged 10 to 17 with multiple sclerosis. CDR3s leave out the opening cysteine and the closing phenylalanine or tryptophan. A D gene is named only where the DNA matches it firmly.

D gene	V gene	J gene	CDR3 protein
.	TRBV24-1	TRBJ2-4	ATSDPSTGREQY
.	TRBV12-3/TRBV12-4	TRBJ1-5	ASSRGAVNQPQH
.	TRBV20-1	TRBJ2-7	SAGEAGESGEQY
.	TRBV20-1	TRBJ2-1	SASQVVARGDEQF
.	TRBV9	TRBJ2-3	ASSRPTGTSTDTQY
TRBD2	TRBV6-1	TRBJ2-7	ASSGVGTRSYEQY
.	TRBV6-6	TRBJ1-2	ASSDRALNYGYT
.	TRBV4-1	TRBJ2-7	ASSQDRGGRYEQY
.	TRBV20-1	.	SAPTRGVEQY
.	TRBV15	TRBJ1-2	ATSPRPAGKANYGYT
.	TRBV7-3	TRBJ2-5	ASSLGGAWETQY
TRBD2	TRBV12-3/TRBV12-4	TRBJ2-1	ASSLETGGPNEQF
.	TRBV5-1	TRBJ2-2	ASREAAGELF
.	TRBV5-1	TRBJ1-5	ASSLDGKGNQPQH
TRBD2	TRBV20-1	TRBJ2-4	SLGAGVGKNIQY
.	TRBV9	TRBJ2-3	ASSVASRGPDTQY
TRBD2	TRBV4-1	TRBJ2-1	ASSLQLAGGPYNEQF
TRBD1	TRBV29-1	TRBJ1-2	SALTGQSRGYT
TRBD2	TRBV5-1	.	ASSPLADHSRNEQF
TRBD1	TRBV20-1	TRBJ1-2	SASRDRGHGYT
TRBD2	TRBV28	TRBJ2-1	AGSPPLAGGPDEQF
.	TRBV6-1	TRBJ2-7	ASSEVDAQTYEQY
.	TRBV27	TRBJ2-4	ASSLLGKNIQY